The rows below give T cell receptor beta chains drawn from one sample of a study of identifying expanded T cells in peripheral blood. Sequencing used immunoSEQ multiplex PCR; TCRdb keeps in-frame clones, though not all of them. There are 85,000 to 120,000 clones in the sample; about 87% occur only once, and over 12% lies in the top ten. Sequenced: blood. The source is a person between 18 and 70 years old in good health. Both conserved end residues are part of each CDR3. The D gene is left open where the match is weak. Clone size is given for some rows only: seen once, a few or many times, or a class if the clone is expanded.

V	size	D	J	DNA	CDR3
TRBV18	NA	NA	TRBJ2-2	TGTGCCAGCTCAGAACTCGACCGCTCCGGGGAGCTGTTTTTT	CASSELDRSGELFF
TRBV19	NA	TRBD1	TRBJ1-5	TGTGCCAGTAGTATAGTCAGCGGGACAGGGAATAATCAGCCCCAGCATTTT	CASSIVSGTGNNQPQHF
TRBV6-6	once	NA	TRBJ1-2	TGTGCCAGCAGTAGTACAGGGTATAGCTATGGCTACACCTTC	CASSSTGYSYGYTF
TRBV28	few	NA	TRBJ1-2	TGTGCCAGCAGTTTATTGAGGGACGGCTACACCTTC	CASSLLRDGYTF
TRBV4-1	NA	TRBD2	TRBJ2-1	TGCGCCAGCAGCCCCTCCGGGCTAGCGGGAGTTCGTGATGAGCAGTTCTTC	CASSPSGLAGVRDEQFF
TRBV19	NA	TRBD1	TRBJ2-5	TGTGCCAGTAGTACTGCCTCGACAGGGGGGCGTGAGACCCAGTACTTC	CASSTASTGGRETQYF
TRBV5-1	NA	NA	TRBJ1-1	TGCGCCAGCAGCCTCGACGGCTTCGACGCTTTCTTT	CASSLDGFDAFF
TRBV28	NA	TRBD1	TRBJ1-2	TGTGCCAGCAGTTCGGGGTTGGGACAGGGGTGGATCGGTGGCTACACCTTC	CASSSGLGQGWIGGYTF
TRBV11-3	NA	NA	TRBJ2-1	TGTGCCAGCAGCTTAGGCGGACTCCAGTTCTTC	CASSLGGLQFF
TRBV5-6	NA	NA	TRBJ1-2	TGTGCCAGCAGCCCAAGGGCGGGCGCCCCCGGCTATGGCTACACCTTC	CASSPRAGAPGYGYTF
TRBV28	NA	NA	TRBJ2-5	TGTGCCAGCACCGCAGGACAGCAAGAGACCCAGTACTTC	CASTAGQQETQYF
TRBV7-6	NA	TRBD2	TRBJ2-7	TGTGCCAGCAGCTTACCGGGAGGGCAGCAGTACTTC	CASSLPGGQQYF
TRBV9	NA	NA	TRBJ2-7	TGTGCCAGCAGCGTAGACGGGTTTCGCGAGCAGTACTTC	CASSVDGFREQYF
TRBV7-2	once	NA	TRBJ2-6	TGTGCCAGCAGCGGAAGAAGGGGGGGATATGGGGCCAACGTCCTGACTTTC	CASSGRRGGYGANVLTF
TRBV5-6	once	NA	TRBJ1-4	TGTGCCAGCAGCTATTCGGATAATGAAAAACTGTTTTTT	CASSYSDNEKLFF
TRBV7-3	NA	TRBD1	TRBJ2-7	TGTGCCAGCAGCTGGGACAGCTCCTACGAGCAGTACTTC	CASSWDSSYEQYF
TRBV25-1	NA	TRBD2	TRBJ2-1	TGTGCCAGCAGTGGTAAACTAGCGGGGGGTGAGAATGAGCAGTTCTTC	CASSGKLAGGENEQFF
TRBV28	NA	NA	TRBJ2-5	TGTGCCAGCAGTCTACCGGACGGGGACTTGGAGACCCAGTACTTC	CASSLPDGDLETQYF
TRBV7-9	NA	TRBD1	TRBJ2-7	TGTGCCAGCAGCCAGCCACCGGGACAGGGGGCATACGAGCAGTACTTC	CASSQPPGQGAYEQYF
TRBV7-9	NA	NA	TRBJ2-3	TGTGCCAGCACTCGGCGGAGTAGCACAGATACGCAGTATTTT	CASTRRSSTDTQYF
TRBV6-6	NA	NA	TRBJ1-6	TGTGCCAGCAGTTACGATGGGCAGGGGAATTCACCCCTCCACTTT	CASSYDGQGNSPLHF
TRBV28	once	NA	TRBJ2-7	TGTGCCAGCAATGTAGGCCACCAGGTCTACGAGCAGTACTTC	CASNVGHQVYEQYF
TRBV5-6	NA	NA	TRBJ1-1	TGTGCCAGCAGCTTGGCCGGGACGGCGAACACTGAAGCTTTCTTT	CASSLAGTANTEAFF
TRBV28	NA	NA	TRBJ1-5	TGTGCCAGCAGTTTAGTCTCCCAAGTACAGCCCCAGCATTTT	CASSLVSQVQPQHF
TRBV7-9	few	NA	TRBJ2-1	TGTGCCAGCAGCTTAGAGTTCACTGAGCAGTTCTTC	CASSLEFTEQFF
TRBV5-1	NA	TRBD1	TRBJ2-6	TGCGCCAGCAGCCAGGACAGGGTCTACTCTGGGGCCAACGTCCTGACTTTC	CASSQDRVYSGANVLTF
TRBV11-2	NA	NA	TRBJ2-7	TGTGCCAGCAGCTTGACCCCGGGCCCCTACGAGCAGTACTTC	CASSLTPGPYEQYF
TRBV6-4	NA	TRBD2	TRBJ2-1	TGTGCCAGCAGTGATAGGGGCAGGCGGGAGGAAGGTTACAATGAGCAGTTCTTC	CASSDRGRREEGYNEQFF
TRBV4-1	few	NA	TRBJ2-1	TGCGCCAGCAGCCAAGGACCCGGGGGCCCCCCCATGGATGAGCAGTTCTTC	CASSQGPGGPPMDEQFF
TRBV7-3	NA	NA	TRBJ2-2	TGTGCCAGCCGACGGGGACCGCACACCGGGGAGCTGTTTTTT	CASRRGPHTGELFF
TRBV6-6	NA	NA	TRBJ1-2	TGTGCCAGCAGTTACGGTCATTATAACTATGGCTACACCTTC	CASSYGHYNYGYTF
TRBV19	NA	NA	TRBJ2-3	TGTGCCAGTAGAAAGCCTAGCACAGATACGCAGTATTTT	CASRKPSTDTQYF
TRBV6-5	NA	NA	TRBJ2-7	TGTGCCAGCAGTTACTCGGGGCAGGGCGGAAACGAGCAGTACTTC	CASSYSGQGGNEQYF
TRBV10-3	NA	NA	TRBJ2-2	TGTGCCATCGCCCCGGGGACCCAGGACACCGGGGAGCTGTTTTTT	CAIAPGTQDTGELFF
TRBV5-4	NA	NA	TRBJ2-5	TGTGCCAGCAGCGGGTCGACAGGGAGGGAAGAGACCCAGTACTTC	CASSGSTGREETQYF
TRBV5-5	few	TRBD2	TRBJ2-7	TGTGCCAGCAGCTCAACCTCAGGACAGTTAGCGGGATTCAGCTCCTACGAGCAGTACTTC	CASSSTSGQLAGFSSYEQYF
TRBV5-1	NA	NA	TRBJ2-5	TGCGCCAGCAGCTTGGGGGAAAGGGGCCAGTACTTC	CASSLGERGQYF
TRBV11-2	NA	NA	TRBJ2-5	TGTGCCAGCAGCCCTGTCAGCAGGGCAGAGACCCAGTACTTC	CASSPVSRAETQYF
TRBV10-3	NA	NA	TRBJ2-1	TGTGCCATCGGGGTCTCCTACAATGAGCAGTTCTTC	CAIGVSYNEQFF
TRBV7-9	NA	NA	TRBJ2-3	TGTGCCAGCAGCCGCAGCGCTGATACGCAGTATTTT	CASSRSADTQYF
TRBV5-6	NA	NA	TRBJ2-3	TGTGCCAGCAGCTTGAGGGGCAGGGGTACAGATACGCAGTATTTT	CASSLRGRGTDTQYF
TRBV28	NA	NA	TRBJ1-4	TGTGCCAGCAGTTCCTTCTTGGAGGACGAAAAACTGTTTTTT	CASSSFLEDEKLFF
TRBV4-1	few	TRBD2	TRBJ2-5	TGCGCCAGCAGCCAAGTCGGGGGGCAAGAGACCCAGTACTTC	CASSQVGGQETQYF